Described below is a single T cell receptor (beta chain) sequence and its context. This entry belongs to a study of T cell responses to AZD1222 COVID-19 vaccine. The germline V and J ends were trimmed by 3 bases and 4 bases, with 13 bases remaining between them. The CDR3 covers 14 residues. CDR1 is KGHSH, CDR2 LQKENI, per germline. TCRdb's table, derived via immunoSEQ multiplex PCR, lists solely in-frame clones and lacks some. The top ten hold approximately 3% of the sample, which has about 110,000 clones, about 86% seen once. This chain joins TRBV18 and TRBJ2-7, with D tentatively TRBD2 (5 bases). The material was peripheral blood, obtained on day 0 of AZD1222 vaccination. This clonotype was obtained from an adult in good health. CDR3 protein: CASSPSDGNYEQYF. The CDR3 region has the DNA TGTGCCAGCTCACCCTCGGACGGGAATTACGAGCAGTACTTC. The entire variable domain, with the rest obtained from reference TRBV18 and TRBJ2-7, is as follows: NAGVMQNPRHLVRRRGQEARLRCSPMKGHSHVYWYRQLPEEGLKFMVYLQKENIIDESGMPKERFSAEFPKEGPSILRIQQVVRGDSAAYFCASSPSDGNYEQYFGPGTRLTVT.